The following is a T cell receptor beta chain sequence with its context. The specificity of this receptor is unknown. No base quality values were provided; no much bigger clone lies one nucleotide off. This specimen belongs to a study of OX40 agonist ivuxolimab in advanced cancers. Notes on the research overall: Ivuxolimab, which targeted the costimulatory receptor OX40 (CD134), was an agonistic, fully human IgG2 monoclonal antibody. Intravenous ivuxolimab was administered to patients every 2 weeks at six dose levels: 0.01, 0.1, 0.3, 1.5, 3 and 10 mg/kg. Among the roughly 52 dose-escalation patients, approximately 20 had hepatocellular carcinoma, 15 or so melanoma, 9 renal cell carcinoma and 9 head and neck cancer. A male proportion of roughly 80% and a mean age of 60 years, ranging from 23 to 79, were recorded for the dose-escalation cohort. Prior anti-PD-1, anti-PD-L1 or anti-CTLA-4 therapy was permitted, and 40% to 50% of dose-escalation patients had received checkpoint inhibitors. Partial responses were achieved by three dose-escalation patients, of whom one had hepatocellular carcinoma and two had cutaneous melanoma. Peripheral TCRbeta sequencing aimed to test whether ivuxolimab altered TCR sequence diversity and caused clonal T-cell expansion. The paper describes the monotherapy dose-escalation part (N of about 57 patients) of the phase I trial of ivuxolimab.

Genomic DNA was isolated from the sorted cells so that the TCRbeta CDR3 region could be sequenced. The immunoSEQ Assay was used to sequence the TCRbeta CDR3 regions. TCRdb took over this immuneACCESS table, retaining in-frame rearrangements with V and J assigned. Such tables are incomplete; in checked studies, under half of the missing clones stem from an unresolved V gene, and the remainder is unexplained. Across this sample there are about 31,000 clones, with more than 75% seen only once. In total, the top ten clones hold approximately 33% of the sample. Patients with autoimmune disease history or receiving systemic immunosuppression were excluded from the trial. In every dose cohort, peripheral blood was drawn for TCR sequencing at baseline, cycle 4 day 1, and cycle 7 day 1. The samples were drawn from a first-in-human, open-label, multicenter phase I dose-escalation trial of ivuxolimab. Adults with locally advanced or metastatic head and neck squamous cell, hepatocellular, melanoma or renal cell carcinoma were enrolled in the trial. Before TCR sequencing, CD4+ T cells and CD8+ T cells were sorted from peripheral blood as separate populations.

Overall results and qualifications from the work: In the 0.1-3.0 mg/kg groups, partial responders were among the patients with the lowest normalized peripheral clonal expansion, particularly in CD8+ T cells. Low levels of normalized T-cell clonal expansion were also shown by some nonresponding patients. On average, CD8+ T cells showed more expanded clones than CD4+ T cells after ivuxolimab. The antigen specificity of the peripheral T cells that underwent clonal expansion was not determined. Clonal expansion of both CD4+ and CD8+ blood T cells was observed from baseline to week 6 at doses 0.1 to 3.0 mg/kg.

From the cysteine up to the phenylalanine, the CDR3 has a length of 19 residues. Only the CDR3 region is kept as DNA, spanning 57 bases read in frame from base 1. CDR1 is given as MDHEN and CDR2 as SYDVKM, both from the germline V gene. V is cut back by 0 bases and J by 0 bases, with 14 bases in the junction unmatched. The sequencing here drew on CD4+ or CD8+ T cells sorted from blood, taken in a trial of the OX40 agonist ivuxolimab. The chain is made from TRBV28 and TRBJ2-7; TRBD2 agrees with 7 junctional bases. This TCR was recovered from an adult with an advanced solid tumor such as melanoma, head and neck, liver or kidney cancer. For the CDR3, the sequence is CASSLWGGDLGLFSYEQYF. The nucleotides read TGTGCCAGCAGTTTATGGGGGGGGGACCTGGGACTGTTCTCCTACGAGCAGTACTTC.